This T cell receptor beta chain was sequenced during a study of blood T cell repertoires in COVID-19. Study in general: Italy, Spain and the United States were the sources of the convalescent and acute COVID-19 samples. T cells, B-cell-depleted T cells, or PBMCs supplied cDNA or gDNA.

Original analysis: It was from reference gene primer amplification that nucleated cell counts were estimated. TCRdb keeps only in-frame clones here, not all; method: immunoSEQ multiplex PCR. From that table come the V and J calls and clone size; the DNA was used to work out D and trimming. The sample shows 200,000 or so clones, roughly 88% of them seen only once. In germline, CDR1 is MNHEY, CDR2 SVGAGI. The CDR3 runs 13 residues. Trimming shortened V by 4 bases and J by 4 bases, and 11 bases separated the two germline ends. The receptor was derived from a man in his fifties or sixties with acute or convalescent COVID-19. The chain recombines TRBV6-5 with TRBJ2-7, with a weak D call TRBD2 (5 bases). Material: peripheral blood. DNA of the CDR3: TGTGCCAGCAGTTCCACCCGGGAATACGAGCAGTACTTC. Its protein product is CASSSTREYEQYF.